The entry below gives a single T cell receptor beta chain sequence along with its context. No antigen is known for it. The CDR3 runs 16 residues. Trimming took 3 bases from V and 0 from J, leaving 9 bases between them. Germline assignment: CDR1 LNHNV and CDR2 YYDKDF (reference sequence). Method: immunoSEQ multiplex PCR; TCRdb's copy keeps in-frame clones and lacks some. This table has some 340,000 clones, 86% appearing once. Indicated treatment: 19 received Ad26.COV2.S at low or high dose, single or two shots; 5 received placebo; per-sample allocation not given. After the first vaccine or placebo injection, samples were drawn on day 63. This specimen comes from a study of Ad26.COV2.S vaccination and SARS-CoV-2 variants. The overall study: Ad26.COV2.S given intramuscularly, once or twice 56 days apart.

Study results and limitations: Reported post-vaccination CD8+ and CD4+ T cell responses to spike showed substantial breadth. An underestimation of total T cell responses may have resulted from the TCR breadth and depth analyses. Placebo recipients had lower spike-specific TCR breadth than vaccine recipients.

The sequencing here drew on peripheral blood, taken in a trial of Ad26.COV2.S vaccine versus placebo. The receptor was derived from a person between 18 and 65 years old who received the Ad26.COV2.S COVID-19 vaccine or a placebo. The chain employs TRBV15 and TRBJ2-6; tentative D call: TRBD1 (5 bases). CDR3 bases: TGTGCCACCAGCAGGGACACGAACTCTGGGGCCAACGTCCTGACTTTC. Amino acid sequence: CATSRDTNSGANVLTF.